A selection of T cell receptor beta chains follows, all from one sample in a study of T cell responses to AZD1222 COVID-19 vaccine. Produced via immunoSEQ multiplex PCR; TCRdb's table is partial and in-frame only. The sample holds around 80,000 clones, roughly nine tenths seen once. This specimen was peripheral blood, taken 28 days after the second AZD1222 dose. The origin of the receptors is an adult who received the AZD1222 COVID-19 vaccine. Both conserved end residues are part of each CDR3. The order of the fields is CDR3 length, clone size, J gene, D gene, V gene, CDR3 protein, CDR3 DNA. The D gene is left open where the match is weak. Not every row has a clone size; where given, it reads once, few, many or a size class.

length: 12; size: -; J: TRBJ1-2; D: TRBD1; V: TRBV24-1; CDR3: CATGDRDKSYTF; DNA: TGTGCCACCGGAGACAGGGACAAGAGCTACACCTTC
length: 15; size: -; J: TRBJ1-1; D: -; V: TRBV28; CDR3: CASSFPAEEDTEAFF; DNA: TGTGCCAGCAGTTTCCCAGCCGAGGAGGACACTGAAGCTTTCTTT
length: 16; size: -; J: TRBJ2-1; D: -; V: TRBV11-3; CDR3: CASSSPWAAGPEEQFF; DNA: TGTGCCAGCAGCTCACCCTGGGCGGCTGGGCCCGAGGAGCAGTTCTTC
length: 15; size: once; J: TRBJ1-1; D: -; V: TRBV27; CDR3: CASSLFPGASTEAFF; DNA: TGTGCCAGCAGTTTATTTCCGGGGGCGAGCACTGAAGCTTTCTTT
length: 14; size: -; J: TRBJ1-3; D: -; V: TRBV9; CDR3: CASSVRGAGNTIYF; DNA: TGTGCCAGCAGCGTAAGGGGTGCTGGAAACACCATATATTTT
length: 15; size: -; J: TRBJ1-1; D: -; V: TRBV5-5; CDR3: CASSRTGGVNTEAFF; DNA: TGTGCCAGCAGTCGGACGGGAGGAGTTAACACTGAAGCTTTCTTT
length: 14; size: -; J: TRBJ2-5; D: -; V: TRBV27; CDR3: CASSTHGSGETQYF; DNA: TGTGCCAGCAGTACGCACGGGAGTGGAGAGACCCAGTACTTC
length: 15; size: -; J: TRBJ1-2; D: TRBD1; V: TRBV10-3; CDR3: CAIRGQGTSNYGYTF; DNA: TGTGCCATCAGGGGACAGGGTACTTCTAACTATGGCTACACCTTC
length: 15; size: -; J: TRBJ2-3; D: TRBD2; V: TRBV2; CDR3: CASRFGLAGTDTQYF; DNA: TGTGCCAGCAGATTCGGACTAGCGGGCACAGATACGCAGTATTTT
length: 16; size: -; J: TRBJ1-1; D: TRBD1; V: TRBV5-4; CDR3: CASSHPTGVRYTEAFF; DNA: TGTGCCAGCAGCCATCCGACAGGGGTACGGTACACTGAAGCTTTCTTT
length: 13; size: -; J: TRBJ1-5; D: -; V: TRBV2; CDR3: CASIVGPRQPQHF; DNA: TGTGCCAGCATTGTCGGGCCCAGGCAGCCCCAGCATTTT
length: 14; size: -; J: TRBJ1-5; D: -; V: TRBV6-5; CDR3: CASSFRASNQPQHF; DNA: TGTGCCAGCAGTTTCAGGGCTAGCAATCAGCCCCAGCATTTT
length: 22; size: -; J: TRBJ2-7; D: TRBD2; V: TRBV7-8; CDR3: CASSRLLIGGVGLAGGYDEQYF; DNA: TGTGCCAGCAGCAGATTGCTTATTGGGGGCGTGGGACTAGCGGGAGGATATGACGAGCAGTACTTC
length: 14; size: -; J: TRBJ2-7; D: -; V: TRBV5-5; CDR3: CASSYRTAEYEQYF; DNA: TGTGCCAGCAGCTACCGGACAGCCGAATACGAGCAGTACTTC
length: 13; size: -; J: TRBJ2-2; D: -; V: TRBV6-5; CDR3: CASSYRGSGELFF; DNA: TGTGCCAGCAGTTATAGGGGATCCGGGGAGCTGTTTTTT
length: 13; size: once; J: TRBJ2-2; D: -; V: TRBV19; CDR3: CASSATSAGELFF; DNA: TGTGCCAGTAGTGCTACTTCTGCCGGGGAGCTGTTTTTT
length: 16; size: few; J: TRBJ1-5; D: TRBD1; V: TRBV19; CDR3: CASSTGGAYSNQPQHF; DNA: TGTGCCAGTAGTACAGGGGGCGCCTATAGCAATCAGCCCCAGCATTTT
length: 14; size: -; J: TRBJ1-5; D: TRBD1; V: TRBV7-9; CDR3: CASSPTGDNQPQHF; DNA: TGTGCCAGCAGCCCTACAGGGGACAATCAGCCCCAGCATTTT
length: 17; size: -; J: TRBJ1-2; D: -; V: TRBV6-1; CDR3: CASSVRQLVGGNYGYTF; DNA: TGTGCCAGCAGTGTCCGACAGCTAGTAGGGGGTAACTATGGCTACACCTTC
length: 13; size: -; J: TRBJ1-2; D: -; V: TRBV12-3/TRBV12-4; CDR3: CASSFGADYGYTF; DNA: TGTGCCAGCAGTTTCGGGGCCGACTATGGCTACACCTTC
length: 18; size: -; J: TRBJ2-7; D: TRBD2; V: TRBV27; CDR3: CASSHGLAGPRSSYEQYF; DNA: TGTGCCAGCAGTCACGGACTAGCGGGACCTAGGAGCTCCTACGAGCAGTACTTC
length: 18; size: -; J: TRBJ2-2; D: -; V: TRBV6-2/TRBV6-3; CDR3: CASSYSFVTTPATGELFF; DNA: TGTGCCAGCAGTTACTCCTTCGTGACGACACCGGCCACCGGGGAGCTGTTTTTT
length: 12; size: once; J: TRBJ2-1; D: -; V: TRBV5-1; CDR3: CASRRTHNEQFF; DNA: TGCGCCAGCAGGCGGACTCACAATGAGCAGTTCTTC
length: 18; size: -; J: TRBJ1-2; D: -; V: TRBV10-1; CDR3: CASSEGRPRGREYNGYTF; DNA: TGCGCCAGCAGTGAGGGTAGGCCTCGCGGAAGGGAATATAATGGCTACACCTTC
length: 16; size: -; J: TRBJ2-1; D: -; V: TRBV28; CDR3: CASSGTGTSSYNEQFF; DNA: TGTGCCAGCAGTGGCACCGGGACAAGCTCCTACAATGAGCAGTTCTTC